The present T cell receptor (beta chain) was sequenced within a study of blood T cell repertoires in COVID-19. The overall study: The study drew acute and convalescent COVID-19 samples from the United States, Italy and Spain. PBMCs, B-cell-depleted T cells, or T cells provided the cDNA or gDNA that made up the material.

Per the authors' pipeline: Estimation of nucleated cell counts relied on the amplification of reference gene primers. Profiled with immunoSEQ multiplex PCR; TCRdb holds only in-frame clones, not every one. From that table come the V and J calls and clone size; the DNA was used to work out D and trimming. The data show roughly 69,000 clones, with more than 80% seen just once and 3% to 4.5% held by the top ten. The CDR3 runs to 14 residues. Germline V gene sequence: CDR1 MDHEN, CDR2 SYDVKM. Trimming shortened V by 8 bases and J by 8 bases, and 16 bases separated the two germline ends. Everyone who took part was roughly 18 to 89 years old, and they came from some 23 US areas.

This chain uses TRBV28 with TRBJ1-6; tentative D call: TRBD1 (5 bases). This TCR was sampled from a woman aged 40 to 55 with acute COVID-19. Material: PBMCs or T cells enriched from blood (not recorded which). The DNA for the CDR3 is TGTGCCAGCGGGCTGGGGGGGAATTATTCACCCCTCCACTTT. This sequence encodes CASGLGGNYSPLHF.